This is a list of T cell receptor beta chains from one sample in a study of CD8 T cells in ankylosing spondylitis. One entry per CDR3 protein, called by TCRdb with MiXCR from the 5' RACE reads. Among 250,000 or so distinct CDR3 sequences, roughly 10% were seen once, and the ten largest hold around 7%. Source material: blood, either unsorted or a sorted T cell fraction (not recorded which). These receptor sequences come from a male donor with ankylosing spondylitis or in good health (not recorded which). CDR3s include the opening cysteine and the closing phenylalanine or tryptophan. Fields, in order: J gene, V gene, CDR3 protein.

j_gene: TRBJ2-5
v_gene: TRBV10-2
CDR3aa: CASSVVGQETQYF

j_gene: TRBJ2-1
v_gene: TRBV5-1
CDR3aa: CASSPGGPGEVYNEQFF

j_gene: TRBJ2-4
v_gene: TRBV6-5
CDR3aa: CASSYTRQSLAKNIQYF

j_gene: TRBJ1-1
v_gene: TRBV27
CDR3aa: CASSLIWDTEAFF

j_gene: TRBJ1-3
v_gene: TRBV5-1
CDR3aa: CASSLSRGQGNTIYF

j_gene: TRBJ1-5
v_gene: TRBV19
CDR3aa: CATSIELRNQPQHF

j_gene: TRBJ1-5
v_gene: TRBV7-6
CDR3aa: CASSSTNQPQHF

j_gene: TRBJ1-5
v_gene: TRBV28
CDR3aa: CASSTSGYGQPQHF

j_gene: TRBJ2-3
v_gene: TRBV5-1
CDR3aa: CASSLTSVGHTDTQYF

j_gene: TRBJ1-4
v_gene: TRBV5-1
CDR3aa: CASRKDRRNEKLFF

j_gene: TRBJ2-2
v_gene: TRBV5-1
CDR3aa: CASSLGSVLNTGELFF

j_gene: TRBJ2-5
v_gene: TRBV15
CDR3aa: CATSRGTGLPETQYF

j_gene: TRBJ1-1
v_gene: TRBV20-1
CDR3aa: CSARKHRAYLGDTEAFF

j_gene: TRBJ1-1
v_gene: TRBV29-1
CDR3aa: CSVEGDRRSNTEAFF

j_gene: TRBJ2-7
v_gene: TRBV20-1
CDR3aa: CSVAGPGGGEQYF

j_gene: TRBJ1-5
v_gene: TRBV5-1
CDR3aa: CASSTTPGGQEPQHF

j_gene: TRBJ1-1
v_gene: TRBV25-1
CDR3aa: CASSGKGTEAFF

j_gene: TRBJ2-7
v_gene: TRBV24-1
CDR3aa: CATSDAGSNYEQYF

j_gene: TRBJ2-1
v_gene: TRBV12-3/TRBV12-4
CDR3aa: CASSRQRGGSHQGDEQFF

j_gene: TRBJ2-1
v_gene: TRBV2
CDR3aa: CARTPDRAYNEQFF

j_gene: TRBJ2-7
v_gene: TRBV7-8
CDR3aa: CASGRPGLAGGSYEQYF

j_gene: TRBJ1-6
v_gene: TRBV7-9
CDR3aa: CASSGTGGSYNSPLHF

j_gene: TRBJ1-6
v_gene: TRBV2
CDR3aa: CASSAGFEGSPLHF

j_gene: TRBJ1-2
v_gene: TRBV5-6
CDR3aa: CASSFGGARPYTF

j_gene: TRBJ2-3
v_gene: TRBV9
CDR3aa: CASSDYTDTQYF

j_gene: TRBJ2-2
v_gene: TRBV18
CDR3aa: CASSPSRAPNTGELFF

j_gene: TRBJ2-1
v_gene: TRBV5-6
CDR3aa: CASSLGADSSPNEQFF

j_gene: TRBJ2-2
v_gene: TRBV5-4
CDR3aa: CASSTSGTNTGELFF

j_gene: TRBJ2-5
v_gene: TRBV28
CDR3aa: CASSFSPSVSSQETQYF

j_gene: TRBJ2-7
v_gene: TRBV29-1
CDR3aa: CSVENRFYEQYF

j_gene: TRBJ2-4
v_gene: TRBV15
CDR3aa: CATADSLAKNIQYF

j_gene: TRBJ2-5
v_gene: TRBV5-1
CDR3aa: CASSLGVLEQETQYF

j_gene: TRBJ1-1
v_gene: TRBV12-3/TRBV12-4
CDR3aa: CASSRDSINARNTEAFF

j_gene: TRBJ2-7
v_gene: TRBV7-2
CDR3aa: CASREGLSSYEQYF

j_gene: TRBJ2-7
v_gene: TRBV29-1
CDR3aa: CSVVGTKTGGYEQYF

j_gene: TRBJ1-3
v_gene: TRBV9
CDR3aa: CASSVGQGGNTIYF

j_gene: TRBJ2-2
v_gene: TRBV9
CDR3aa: CASSVALFGELFF

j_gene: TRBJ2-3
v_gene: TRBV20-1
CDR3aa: CSARGSGGTDTQYF

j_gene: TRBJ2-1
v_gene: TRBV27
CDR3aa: CASSLSEIHEQFF

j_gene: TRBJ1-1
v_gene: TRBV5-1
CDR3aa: CASGWRAGGITEAFF

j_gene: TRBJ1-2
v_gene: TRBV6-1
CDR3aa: CASSMTIGQGLNYGYTF

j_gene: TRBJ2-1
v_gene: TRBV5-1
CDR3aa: CASGSGGLGNEQFF

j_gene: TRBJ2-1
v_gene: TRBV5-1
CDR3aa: CASSLEGDRALNEQFF

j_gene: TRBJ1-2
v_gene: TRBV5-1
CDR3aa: CASSPDRGRADGYTF

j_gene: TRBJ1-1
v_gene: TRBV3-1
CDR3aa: CASSQDLHTEAFF

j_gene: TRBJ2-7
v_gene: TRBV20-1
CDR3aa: CSARLGEGGLTYEQYF

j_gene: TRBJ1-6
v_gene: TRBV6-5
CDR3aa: CASSFQPGSPLHF

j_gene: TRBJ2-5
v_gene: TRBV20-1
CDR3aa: CSARDSGRDETQYF

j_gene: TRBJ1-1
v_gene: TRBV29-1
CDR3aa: CSVTAPEAFF

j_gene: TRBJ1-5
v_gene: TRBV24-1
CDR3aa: CAPDPYSNQPQHF

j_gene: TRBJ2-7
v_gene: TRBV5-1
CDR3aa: CASSSPDGPYEQYF